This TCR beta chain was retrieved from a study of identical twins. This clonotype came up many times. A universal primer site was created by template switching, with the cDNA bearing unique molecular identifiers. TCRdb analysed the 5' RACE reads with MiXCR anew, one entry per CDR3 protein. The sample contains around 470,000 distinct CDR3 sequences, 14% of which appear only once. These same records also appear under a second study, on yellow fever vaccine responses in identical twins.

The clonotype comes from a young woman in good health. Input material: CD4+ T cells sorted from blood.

CDR3 protein: CASSLRNPDWKNTEAFF. The CDR3 DNA follows: TGTGCCAGCAGCTTACGTAATCCGGACTGGAAGAACACTGAAGCTTTCTTT. The genes are TRBV7-8 and TRBJ1-1; D not certain. Trimming left V 2 bases short and J 1 base short, with 17 bases between. The CDR3 is 17 amino acids. Germline V gene lookup returns CDR1 SGHVS and CDR2 FQNEAQ.